This TCR beta chain originates from a study of long-term antiretroviral therapy in people with HIV. Study observations and caveats: Blood specimens, gathered between about 2004 and 2017, were possibly obtained under older ART regimens.

A v3.0 immunoSEQ assay was performed at survey level. Per-sample targets for sequencing were roughly 40,000-55,000 T-cell genomes. Sequencing was performed with immunoSEQ multiplex PCR; in TCRdb, only in-frame clones are kept and a portion is missing. Of around 29,000 clones detected, about 96% appear once; the ten largest clones hold 8% to 10%. The CDR3 contains 16 residues. CDR1 is ENHRY and CDR2 is SYGVKD in the germline V gene. After removal of 2 bases from V and 8 bases from J, the junction contained 13 bases not matched to a gene. Concerning this clone itself: Its target is not known.

The clonotype was recovered from a man aged 30 to 45 with HIV. This rearrangement joins TRBV10-3 to TRBJ1-2, with TRBD1 identical over 8 bases. Material: unsorted PBMCs, obtained 5.3 years after starting antiretroviral therapy. The CDR3 reads CAISEPSIGQGLGYTF. CDR3 nucleotide sequence: TGTGCCATCAGTGAGCCCTCGATCGGACAGGGCCTCGGCTACACCTTC.